This entry describes one TCR beta chain. Germline V gene data show CDR1 as SGHRS and CDR2 as YFSETQ. This CDR3 is 16 amino acids long. V shed 0 bases, J shed 7 bases, and the junction held 7 bases outside the gene matches. This entry is derived from a study of blood T cell repertoires in COVID-19. On the study more broadly: Acute and convalescent COVID-19 specimens originated in the United States, Italy and Spain. The analysed material was cDNA or gDNA that came from T cells, B-cell-depleted T cells, or PBMCs.

Authors' data handling: Amplifying reference gene primers gave estimates of nucleated cell counts. Some clones are missing from TCRdb's copy, which holds only in-frame ones; the method was immunoSEQ multiplex PCR. V and J calls and clone size are as listed in that table; D and trimming were resolved from the DNA. Of roughly 250,000 clones in the sample, roughly nine tenths were seen once. The chain links TRBV5-1 to TRBJ2-2; TRBD2 aligns across 9 bases. Input material: peripheral blood. The receptor was derived from a man aged 55 to 70 who had recovered from COVID-19. CDR3 sequence (DNA): TGCGCCAGCAGCTTGGTGGCGGGGGGGCCTGTCGGGGAGCTGTTTTTT. It yields the protein CASSLVAGGPVGELFF.